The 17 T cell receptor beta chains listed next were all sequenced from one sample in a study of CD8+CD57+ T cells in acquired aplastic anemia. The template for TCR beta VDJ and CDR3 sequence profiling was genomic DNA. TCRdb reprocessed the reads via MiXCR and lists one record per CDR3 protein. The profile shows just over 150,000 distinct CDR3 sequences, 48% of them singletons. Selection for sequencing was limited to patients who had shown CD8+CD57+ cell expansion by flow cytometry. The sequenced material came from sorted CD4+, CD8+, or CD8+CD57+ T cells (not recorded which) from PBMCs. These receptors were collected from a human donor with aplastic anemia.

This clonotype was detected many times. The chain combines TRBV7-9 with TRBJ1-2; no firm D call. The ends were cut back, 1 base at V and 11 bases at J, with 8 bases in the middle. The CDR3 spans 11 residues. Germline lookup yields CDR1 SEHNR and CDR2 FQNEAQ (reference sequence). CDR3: CASSLERTYTF. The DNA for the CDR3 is TGTGCCAGCAGCTTAGAACGGACTTACACCTTC. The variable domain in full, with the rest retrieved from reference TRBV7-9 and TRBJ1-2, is DTGVSQNPRHKITKRGQNVTFRCDPISEHNRLYWYRQTLGQGPEFLTYFQNEAQLEKSRLLSDRFSAERPKGSFSTLEIQRTEQGDSAMYLCASSLERTYTFGSGTRLTVV.

The DNA for the CDR3 is TGTGCCAGCAGTTTTAATTTCAACGCTGGAAACACCATATATTTT. Encoded protein: CASSFNFNAGNTIYF. This chain uses TRBV12-3 or TRBV12-4 with TRBJ1-3; D remains unclear. The V end was cut by 3 bases, the J end by 2 bases, with 11 bases between. The CDR3 length is 15 residues.

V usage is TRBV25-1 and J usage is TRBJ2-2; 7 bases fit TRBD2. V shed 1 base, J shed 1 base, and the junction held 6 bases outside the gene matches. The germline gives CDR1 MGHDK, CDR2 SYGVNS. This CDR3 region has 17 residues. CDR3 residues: CASSESRASGNTGELFF. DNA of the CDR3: TGTGCCAGCAGTGAATCTAGGGCTAGCGGGAACACCGGGGAGCTGTTTTTT. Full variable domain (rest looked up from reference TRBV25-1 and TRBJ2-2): EADIYQTPRYLVIGTGKKITLECSQTMGHDKMYWYQQDPGMELHLIHYSYGVNSTEKGDLSSESTVSRIRTEHFPLTLESARPSHTSQYLCASSESRASGNTGELFFGEGSRLTVL.

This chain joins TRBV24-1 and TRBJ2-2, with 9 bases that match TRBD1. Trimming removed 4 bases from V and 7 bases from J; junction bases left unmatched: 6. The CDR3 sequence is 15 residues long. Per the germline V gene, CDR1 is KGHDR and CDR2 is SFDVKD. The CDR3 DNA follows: TGTGCCACCAGTGAAGGCGGGACAGGGTACGGGGAGCTGTTTTTT. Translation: CATSEGGTGYGELFF.

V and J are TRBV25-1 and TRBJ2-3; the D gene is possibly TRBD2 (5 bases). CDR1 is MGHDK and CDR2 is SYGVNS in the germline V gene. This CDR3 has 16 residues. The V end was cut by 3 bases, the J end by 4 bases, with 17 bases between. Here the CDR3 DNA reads TGTGCCAGCAGTGACCCCCCGGGGAGACGGGCAGATACGCAGTATTTT. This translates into CASSDPPGRRADTQYF.

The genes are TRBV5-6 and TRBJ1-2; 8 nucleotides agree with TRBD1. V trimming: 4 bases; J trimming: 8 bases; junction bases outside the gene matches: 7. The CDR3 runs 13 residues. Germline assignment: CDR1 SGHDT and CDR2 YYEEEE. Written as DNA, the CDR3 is TGTGCCAGCAGCCGACAGGGGACGAGGGGCTACACCTTC. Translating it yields CASSRQGTRGYTF. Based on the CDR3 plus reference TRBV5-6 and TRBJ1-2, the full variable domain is DAGVTQSPTHLIKTRGQQVTLRCSPKSGHDTVSWYQQALGQGPQFIFQYYEEEERQRGNFPDRFSGHQFPNYSSELNVNALLLGDSALYLCASSRQGTRGYTFGSGTRLTVV.

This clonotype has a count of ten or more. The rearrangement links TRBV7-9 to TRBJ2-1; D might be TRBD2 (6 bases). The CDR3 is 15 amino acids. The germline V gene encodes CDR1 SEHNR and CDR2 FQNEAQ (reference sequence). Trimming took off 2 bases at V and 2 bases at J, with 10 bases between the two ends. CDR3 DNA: TGTGCCAGCAGCTTAATAACGGGGGCCTACAATGAGCAGTTCTTC. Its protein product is CASSLITGAYNEQFF.

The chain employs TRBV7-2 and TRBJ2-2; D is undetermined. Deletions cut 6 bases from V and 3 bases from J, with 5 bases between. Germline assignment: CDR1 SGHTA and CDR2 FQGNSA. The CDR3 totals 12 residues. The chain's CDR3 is CASSRHTGELFF. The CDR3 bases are TGTGCCAGCAGTAGGCACACCGGGGAGCTGTTTTTT.

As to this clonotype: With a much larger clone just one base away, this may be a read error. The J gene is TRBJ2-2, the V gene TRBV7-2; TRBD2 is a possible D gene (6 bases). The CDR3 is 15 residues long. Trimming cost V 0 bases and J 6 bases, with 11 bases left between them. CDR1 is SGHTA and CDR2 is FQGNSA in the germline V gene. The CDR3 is CASSLAAGRAGELFF. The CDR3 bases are TGTGCCAGCAGCTTAGCGGCGGGAAGGGCCGGGGAGCTGTTTTTT.

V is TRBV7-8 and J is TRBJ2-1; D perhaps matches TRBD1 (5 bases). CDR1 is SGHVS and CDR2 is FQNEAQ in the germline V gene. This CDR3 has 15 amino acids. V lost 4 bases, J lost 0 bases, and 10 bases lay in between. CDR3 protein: CASSYRFDSYNEQFF. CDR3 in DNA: TGTGCCAGCAGCTACAGGTTCGACTCCTACAATGAGCAGTTCTTC.

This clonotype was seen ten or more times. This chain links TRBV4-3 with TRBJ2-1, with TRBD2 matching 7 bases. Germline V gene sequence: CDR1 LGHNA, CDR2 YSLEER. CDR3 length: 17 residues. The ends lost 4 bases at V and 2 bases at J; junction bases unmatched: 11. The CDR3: CASSPSPREAPYNEQFF. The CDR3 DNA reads TGCGCCAGCAGCCCCTCCCCCCGGGAGGCCCCCTACAATGAGCAGTTCTTC.

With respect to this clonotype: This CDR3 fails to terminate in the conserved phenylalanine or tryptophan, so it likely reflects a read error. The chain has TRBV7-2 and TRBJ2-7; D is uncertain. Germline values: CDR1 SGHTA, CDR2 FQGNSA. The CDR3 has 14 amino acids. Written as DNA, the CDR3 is TGCGCCAGCAGCTTGCGTCTTCTGGGCGACGAGCAGTACCTC. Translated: CASSLRLLGDEQYL.

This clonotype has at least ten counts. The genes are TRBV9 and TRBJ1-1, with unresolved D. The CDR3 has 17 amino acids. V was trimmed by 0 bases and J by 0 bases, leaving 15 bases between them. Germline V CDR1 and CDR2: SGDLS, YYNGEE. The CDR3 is CASSVGGEYGLNTEAFF. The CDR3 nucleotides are TGTGCCAGCAGCGTAGGTGGGGAATACGGCCTGAACACTGAAGCTTTCTTT.

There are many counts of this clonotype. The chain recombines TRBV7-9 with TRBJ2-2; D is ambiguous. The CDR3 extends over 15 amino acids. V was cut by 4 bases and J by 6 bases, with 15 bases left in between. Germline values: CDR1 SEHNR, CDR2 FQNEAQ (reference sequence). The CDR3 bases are TGTGCCAGCAGCTCACCCTACTCCTACCCCGGGGAGCTGTTTTTT. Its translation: CASSSPYSYPGELFF.

The CDR3 here is CASSLLEASPLHF. Written as DNA, the CDR3 is TGTGCCAGCAGCTTATTGGAGGCATCACCCCTCCACTTT. This sequence joins TRBV7-3 and TRBJ1-6; no firm D call. V lost 2 bases, J lost 10 bases, and 9 bases lay in between. CDR3 size: 13 residues. The germline V gene has CDR1 SGHTA and CDR2 FQGTGA.

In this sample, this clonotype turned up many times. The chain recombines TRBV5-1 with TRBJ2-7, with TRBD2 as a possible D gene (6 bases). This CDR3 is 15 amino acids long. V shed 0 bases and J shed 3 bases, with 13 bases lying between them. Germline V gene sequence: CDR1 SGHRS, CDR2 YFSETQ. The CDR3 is CASSLGRDSFYEQYF. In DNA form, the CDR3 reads TGCGCCAGCAGCTTGGGCCGGGACTCTTTCTACGAGCAGTACTTC.

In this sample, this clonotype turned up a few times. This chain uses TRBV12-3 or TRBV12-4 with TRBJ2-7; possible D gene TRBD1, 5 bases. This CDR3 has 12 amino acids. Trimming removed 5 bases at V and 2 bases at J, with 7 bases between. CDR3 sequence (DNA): TGTGCCAGCAGTCTGACAGCCTACGAGCAGTACTTC. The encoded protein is CASSLTAYEQYF.